Below, 8 T cell receptor beta chains from the same sample are listed, as sequenced in a study of blood T cell repertoires in COVID-19 (TCRdb year 2020). Libraries were constructed by the immunoSEQ multiplex PCR assay. TCRdb carries this immuneACCESS record with in-frame sequences only. Its versions omit some clonotypes, under half of them owing to an unresolved V gene in the studies checked, with the rest unexplained. This sample holds 250,000 to 350,000 clones; 85% to 90% were observed only once. Of the sample, over 2% falls within the top ten clones. Sequencing used PBMCs or T cells enriched from blood (not recorded which). The receptors were gathered from a young woman who had recovered from COVID-19.

The chain is built from TRBV10-3 and TRBJ2-1; 11 nucleotides line up with TRBD2. CDR1 and CDR2 from the germline V gene are ENHRY and SYGVKD. Losses at the gene ends were 5 bases for V and 8 bases for J; bases not matched to a gene: 14. The CDR3 covers 17 residues. The CDR3 region is CAISLGSGGANSHEQFF. The CDR3 region has the DNA TGTGCCATCAGTTTGGGTAGCGGGGGGGCCAATTCCCATGAGCAGTTCTTC.

The chain carries TRBV19 and TRBJ2-1, with 7 bases matching TRBD1. The CDR3 contains 11 residues. The V gene's germline CDR1 is LNHDA and CDR2 SQIVND (reference sequence). V shed 4 bases and J 15 bases; nucleotides not matched to a gene: 6. CDR3 nucleotides: TGTGCCAGTAGTAAAGGACAGGCTCCGTTCTTC. Translated: CASSKGQAPFF.

V is TRBV11-2 and J is TRBJ2-2, with D tentatively TRBD1 (6 bases). In germline, CDR1 is SGHAT, CDR2 FQNNGV. CDR3 length: 16 residues. V was cut by 1 base and J by 5 bases, with 14 bases left in between. The CDR3 coding sequence is TGTGCCAGCAGCTTAGTTACAGGGTTTTTAACCGGGGAGCTGTTTTTT. The encoded protein is CASSLVTGFLTGELFF.

The chain uses TRBV11-2 and TRBJ1-5; D is perhaps TRBD1 (5 bases). With 5 bases removed from V and 2 bases from J, the gap between germline ends came to 10 bases. Per germline, CDR1 SGHAT and CDR2 FQNNGV. The CDR3 contains 14 residues. CDR3 loop: CASSPSGGNQPQHF. CDR3 coding DNA: TGTGCCAGCAGCCCCTCGGGGGGCAATCAGCCCCAGCATTTT.

This chain joins TRBV3-1 (or the pseudogene TRBV3-2) and TRBJ1-2, with 10 bases identical to TRBD1. Losses at the gene ends were 0 bases for V and 4 bases for J; bases not matched to a gene: 5. The germline gives CDR1 LGHDT, CDR2 YNNKEL (reference sequence). This CDR3 region has 16 residues. The CDR3: CASSQDRDRGAYGYTF. CDR3 nucleotide sequence: TGTGCCAGCAGCCAAGATAGGGACAGGGGCGCCTATGGCTACACCTTC.

The chain carries TRBV6-5 and TRBJ1-1, with 10 bases identical to TRBD1. J was trimmed by 5 bases and V by 6 bases; bases with no gene match: 9. The CDR3 extends over 15 amino acids. CDR1 is MNHEY and CDR2 is SVGAGI in the germline V gene. CDR3 in amino acids: CASSERTGGWTEAFF. Written as DNA, the CDR3 is TGTGCCAGCAGCGAGAGGACAGGGGGTTGGACTGAAGCTTTCTTT.

This chain joins TRBV2 and TRBJ2-7; 7 bases line up with TRBD2. Germline assignment: CDR1 SNHLY and CDR2 FYNNEI. V dropped 6 bases and J dropped 6; count of bases not matched to a gene: 5. This CDR3 has 12 residues. The CDR3 is CASRAGLGEQYF. The DNA of the CDR3 is TGTGCCAGCAGAGCGGGGCTGGGCGAGCAGTACTTC.

The genes are TRBV29-1 and TRBJ2-2; 11 bases fit TRBD2. V trimming: 4 bases; J trimming: 1 base; junction bases outside the gene matches: 2. Germline CDR1 is SQVTM and CDR2 is ANQGSEA. This CDR3 region has 15 residues. CDR3 in amino acids: CSVATSGRNTGELFF. Written as DNA, the CDR3 is TGCAGCGTTGCAACTAGCGGGAGGAACACCGGGGAGCTGTTTTTT.